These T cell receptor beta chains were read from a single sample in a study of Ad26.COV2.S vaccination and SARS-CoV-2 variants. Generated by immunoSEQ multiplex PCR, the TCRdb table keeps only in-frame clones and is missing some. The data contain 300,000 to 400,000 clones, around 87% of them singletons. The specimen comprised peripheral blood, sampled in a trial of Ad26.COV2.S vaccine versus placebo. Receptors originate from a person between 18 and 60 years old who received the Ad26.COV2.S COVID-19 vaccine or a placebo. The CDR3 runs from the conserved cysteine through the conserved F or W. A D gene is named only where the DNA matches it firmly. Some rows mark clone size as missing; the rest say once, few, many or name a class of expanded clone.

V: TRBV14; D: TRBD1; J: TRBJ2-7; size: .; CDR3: CASSHTTGQRNEQYF; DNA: TGTGCCAGCAGCCACACTACGGGACAGAGAAACGAGCAGTACTTC
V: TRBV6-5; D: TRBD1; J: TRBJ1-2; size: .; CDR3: CASSWEGTGGFYGYTF; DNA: TGTGCCAGCAGTTGGGAGGGGACAGGCGGATTCTATGGCTACACCTTC
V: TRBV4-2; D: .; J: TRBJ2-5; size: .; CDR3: CASSQDRRSGLAQETQYF; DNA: TGTGCCAGCAGCCAAGATAGACGATCGGGTCTGGCCCAAGAGACCCAGTACTTC
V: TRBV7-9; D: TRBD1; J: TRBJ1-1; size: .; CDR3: CASLLRGGDTEAFF; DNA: TGTGCCAGCCTACTCAGGGGGGGTGACACTGAAGCTTTCTTT
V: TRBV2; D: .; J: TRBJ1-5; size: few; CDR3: CASSEGRGNQPQHF; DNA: TGTGCCAGCAGTGAGGGTAGGGGCAATCAGCCCCAGCATTTT
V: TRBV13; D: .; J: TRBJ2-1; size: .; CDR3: CASSLGASAYNEQFF; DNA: TGTGCCAGCAGCTTAGGGGCTAGCGCTTACAATGAGCAGTTCTTC
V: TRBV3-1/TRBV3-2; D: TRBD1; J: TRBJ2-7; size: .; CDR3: CASSREWGQAPYEQYF; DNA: TGTGCCAGCAGCCGAGAATGGGGACAGGCCCCCTACGAGCAGTACTTC
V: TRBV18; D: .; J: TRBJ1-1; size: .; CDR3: CASSSGPRRGEAFF; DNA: TGTGCCAGCTCGTCAGGGCCACGACGTGGTGAAGCTTTCTTT
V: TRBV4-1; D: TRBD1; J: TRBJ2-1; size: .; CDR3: CASSTQGAQGGYNEQFF; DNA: TGCGCCAGCAGCACCCAAGGGGCACAGGGGGGTTACAATGAGCAGTTCTTC
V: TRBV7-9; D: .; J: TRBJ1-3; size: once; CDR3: CASSPSSQGRGNTIYF; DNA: TGTGCCAGCAGCCCTTCGTCGCAGGGACGTGGAAACACCATATATTTT
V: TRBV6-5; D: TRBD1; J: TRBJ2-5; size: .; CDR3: CASRATGRETQYF; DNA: TGTGCCAGCAGAGCGACAGGGCGAGAGACCCAGTACTTC
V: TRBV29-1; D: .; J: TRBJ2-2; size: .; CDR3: CSVGGTANTGELFF; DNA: TGCAGCGTTGGCGGGACAGCAAACACCGGGGAGCTGTTTTTT
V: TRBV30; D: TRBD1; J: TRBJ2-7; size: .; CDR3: CAWSGDRKSTKQYF; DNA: TGTGCCTGGAGTGGGGACAGGAAGTCTACGAAGCAGTACTTC
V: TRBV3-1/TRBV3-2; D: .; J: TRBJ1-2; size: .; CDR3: CASSQDRGGQKTYGYTF; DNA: TGTGCCAGCAGCCAAGATCGGGGGGGACAAAAGACCTATGGCTACACCTTC
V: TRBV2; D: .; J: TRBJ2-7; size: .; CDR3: CASRGEGPYEQYF; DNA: TGTGCCAGCAGGGGGGAAGGACCCTACGAGCAGTACTTC
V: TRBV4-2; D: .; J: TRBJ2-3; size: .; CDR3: CASSQDRLQTQYF; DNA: TGTGCCAGCAGCCAAGATCGACTCCAGACGCAGTATTTT
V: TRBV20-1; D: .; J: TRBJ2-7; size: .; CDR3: CSASPPTYEQYF; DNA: TGCAGTGCTAGTCCTCCGACCTACGAGCAGTACTTC
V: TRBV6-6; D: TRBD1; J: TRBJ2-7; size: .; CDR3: CASRRTGEGYEQYF; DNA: TGTGCCAGCAGGAGAACAGGGGAAGGCTACGAGCAGTACTTC
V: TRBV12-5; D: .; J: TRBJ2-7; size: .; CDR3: CASGPSYEQYF; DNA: TGTGCTAGTGGCCCATCCTACGAGCAGTACTTC
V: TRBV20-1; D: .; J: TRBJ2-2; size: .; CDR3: CSASLPGELFF; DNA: TGCAGTGCTAGTCTCCCTGGCGAGCTGTTTTTT
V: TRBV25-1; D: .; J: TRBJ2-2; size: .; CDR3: CASSVAGSNTGELFF; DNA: TGTGCCAGCAGTGTCGCAGGATCGAACACCGGGGAGCTGTTTTTT
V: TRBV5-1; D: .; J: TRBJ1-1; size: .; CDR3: CASSLVGPENTEAFF; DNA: TGCGCCAGCAGCTTGGTAGGGCCCGAGAACACTGAAGCTTTCTTT
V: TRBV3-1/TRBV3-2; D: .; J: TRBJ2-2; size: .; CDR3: CASSQEGYSNTGELFF; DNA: TGTGCCAGCAGCCAAGAAGGGTATTCGAACACCGGGGAGCTGTTTTTT
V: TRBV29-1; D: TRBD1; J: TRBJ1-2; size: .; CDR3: CSTRTGGIYGYTF; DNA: TGCAGCACCAGGACAGGGGGGATCTATGGCTACACCTTC
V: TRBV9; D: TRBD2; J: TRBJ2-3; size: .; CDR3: CASSVELAGASSTDTQYF; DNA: TGTGCCAGCAGCGTAGAACTAGCGGGGGCTTCTAGCACAGATACGCAGTATTTT
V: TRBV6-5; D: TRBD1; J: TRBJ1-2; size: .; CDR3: CASRVGQGDGYTF; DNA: TGTGCCAGCAGGGTAGGACAGGGTGACGGCTACACCTTC